The clone carrying this TCR beta chain was found many times. Its antigen is unidentified. These data originate in a study of T cells in Graves' hyperthyroidism and ophthalmopathy. Overall study findings and caveats: Most clonotypes expanded in thyroid above 0.001 were likewise present in blood.

TCR beta CDR3 regions were amplified from RNA transcripts. Carried out on the TCR CDR3, a first-round RT-PCR used the HTBI primer set. TCRdb ran MiXCR on the multiplex PCR reads and lists one entry per CDR3 protein. The sample yields about 740,000 distinct CDR3 sequences, less than 15% seen once. Trimming removed 3 bases from V and 1 base from J, with 11 bases in between. The germline gives CDR1 MDHEN, CDR2 SYDVKM. The CDR3 totals 15 residues. The receptor comes from a woman under 30 with Graves' hyperthyroidism. Sequencing used blood. The chain joins TRBV28 to TRBJ2-3; the D gene could be TRBD1 or TRBD2 (5 bases each). The CDR3 coding sequence is TGTGCCAGCAGTTTTGGGACGGTTCGCACAGATACGCAGTATTTT. Translated, it gives CASSFGTVRTDTQYF.